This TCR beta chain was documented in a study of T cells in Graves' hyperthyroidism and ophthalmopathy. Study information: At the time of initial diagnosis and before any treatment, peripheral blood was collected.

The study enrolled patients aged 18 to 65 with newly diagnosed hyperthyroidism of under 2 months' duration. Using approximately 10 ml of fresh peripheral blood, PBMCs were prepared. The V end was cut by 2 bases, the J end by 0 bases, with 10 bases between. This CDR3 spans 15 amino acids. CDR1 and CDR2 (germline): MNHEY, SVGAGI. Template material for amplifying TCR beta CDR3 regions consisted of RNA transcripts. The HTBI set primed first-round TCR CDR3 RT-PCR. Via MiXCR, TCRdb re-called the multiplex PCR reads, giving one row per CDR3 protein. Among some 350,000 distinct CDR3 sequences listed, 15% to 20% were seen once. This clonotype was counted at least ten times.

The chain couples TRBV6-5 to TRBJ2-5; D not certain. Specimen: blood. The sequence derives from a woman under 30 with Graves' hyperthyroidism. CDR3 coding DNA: TGTGCCAGCAGTTACCCTGGGTTGTACCAAGAGACCCAGTACTTC. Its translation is CASSYPGLYQETQYF.